These 4 T cell receptor beta chains originate from one sample sequenced in a study of breast tumors, draining lymph nodes, adjacent tissues. TCRdb reanalysed the multiplex PCR reads using MiXCR and keeps one entry per CDR3 protein. The sample holds some 52,000 distinct CDR3 sequences, roughly 39% seen once. The sample comprised breast tumor tissue. These receptors were obtained from a female donor with breast cancer. Some clones in this sample may be carry-over from other donors' samples.

V and J are TRBV9 and TRBJ2-1, with 10 bases lining up with TRBD1. V shed 4 bases, J shed 8 bases, and the junction held 3 bases outside the gene matches. This CDR3 is built from 13 residues. The germline V gene encodes CDR1 SGDLS and CDR2 YYNGEE. The CDR3 spells CASSRDRGHEQFF. CDR3 DNA sequence: TGTGCCAGCAGCCGGGACAGGGGCCATGAGCAGTTCTTC. Full variable domain (remainder filled in from reference TRBV9 and TRBJ2-1): DSGVTQTPKHLITATGQRVTLRCSPRSGDLSVYWYQQSLDQGLQFLIQYYNGEERAKGNILERFSAQQFPDLHSELNLSSLELGDSALYFCASSRDRGHEQFFGPGTRLTVL.

This chain connects TRBV2 to TRBJ2-5, with 10 nucleotides matching TRBD1. V was clipped by 8 bases and J by 4 bases; unmatched bases: 13. In germline, CDR1 is SNHLY, CDR2 FYNNEI. This CDR3 has 16 amino acids. The chain's CDR3 is CASGGGTGERRETQYF. In DNA, the CDR3 is TGTGCCAGCGGTGGAGGGACAGGGGAGAGGCGAGAGACCCAGTACTTC.

This clonotype occurred many times. This chain joins TRBV6-6 and TRBJ2-2; 8 nucleotides align to TRBD1. The V and J ends lost 2 bases and 5 bases, in that order; junction bases with no gene match: 4. Germline CDR1 and CDR2: MNHNY and SVGAGI (reference sequence). The CDR3 runs 15 residues. The CDR3 loop reads CASSYSRTGTGELFF. The CDR3 bases are TGTGCCAGCAGTTACAGTAGGACAGGGACCGGGGAGCTGTTTTTT.

On this clonotype itself: The junction differs from germline at one of its ends, possibly a read error. This chain joins TRBV11-2 and TRBJ2-5; 8 bases fit TRBD2. Per germline, CDR1 SGHAT and CDR2 FQNNGV. The length of the CDR3 is 15 residues. CDR3 bases: TGTGCCAGCGGCTTAGCGGGGACACCCCAAGAGACCCAGTACTTC. It specifies CASGLAGTPQETQYF.